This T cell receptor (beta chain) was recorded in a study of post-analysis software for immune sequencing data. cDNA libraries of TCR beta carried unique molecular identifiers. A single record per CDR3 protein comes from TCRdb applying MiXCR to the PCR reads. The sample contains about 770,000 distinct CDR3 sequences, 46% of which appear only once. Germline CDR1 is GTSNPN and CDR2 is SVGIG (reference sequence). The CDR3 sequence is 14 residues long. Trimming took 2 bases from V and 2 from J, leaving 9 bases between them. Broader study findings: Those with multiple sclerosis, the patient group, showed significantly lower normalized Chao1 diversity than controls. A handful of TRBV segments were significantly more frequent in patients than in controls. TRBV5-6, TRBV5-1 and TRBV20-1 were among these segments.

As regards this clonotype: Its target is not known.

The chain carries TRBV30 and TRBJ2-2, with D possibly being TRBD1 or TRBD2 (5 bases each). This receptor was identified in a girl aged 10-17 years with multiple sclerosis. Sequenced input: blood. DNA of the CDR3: TGTGCCTGGAGTTGGGACCGTAACACCGGGGAGCTGTTTTTT. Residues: CAWSWDRNTGELFF.